This passage covers 30 T cell receptor beta chains from one sample sequenced in a study of control samples from healthy donors and cancer patients. Sequencing was performed with immunoSEQ multiplex PCR; in TCRdb, only in-frame clones are kept and a portion is missing. The sample consists of about 70,000 clones, approximately 94% of them appearing once. Sequencing was performed on blood. These receptors came from a woman aged 25 to 39 in good health.

The rearrangement joins TRBV2 to TRBJ1-1; 8 positions agree with TRBD1. The CDR3 contains 15 residues. From germline, CDR1 is SNHLY and CDR2 FYNNEI. Trimming removed 6 bases from V and 1 base from J; junction bases left unmatched: 7. CDR3 residues: CASRGRGLENTEAFF. The CDR3 nucleotides are TGTGCCAGCAGGGGCAGGGGGCTGGAGAACACTGAAGCTTTCTTT. Looking up the rest from reference TRBV2 and TRBJ1-1 gives the full variable domain: EPEVTQTPSHQVTQMGQEVILRCVPISNHLYFYWYRQILGQKVEFLVSFYNNEISEKSEIFDDQFSVERPDGSNFTLKIRSTKLEDSAMYFCASRGRGLENTEAFFGQGTRLTVV.

The gene calls are TRBV29-1 and TRBJ1-5; perhaps TRBD1 as D (6 bases). This CDR3 has 13 residues. Germline V gives CDR1 SQVTM, CDR2 ANQGSEA. V was shortened by 5 bases and J by 3 bases, with 11 bases between the two germline ends. In DNA, the CDR3 is TGCAGCGTTAGCGGACAGTACAATCAGCCCCAGCATTTT. The encoded protein is CSVSGQYNQPQHF. The full variable domain, rest sourced from reference TRBV29-1 and TRBJ1-5, is SAVISQKPSRDICQRGTSLTIQCQVDSQVTMMFWYRQQPGQSLTLIATANQGSEATYESGFVIDKFPISRPNLTFSTLTVSNMSPEDSSIYLCSVSGQYNQPQHFGDGTRLSIL.

The chain uses TRBV24-1 and TRBJ2-2, with a possible D match to TRBD2 (6 bases). The CDR3 has 13 residues. V was shortened by 7 bases and J by 4 bases, with 9 bases between the two germline ends. Per germline, CDR1 KGHDR and CDR2 SFDVKD. The CDR3 here is CATRSRGTGELFF. The CDR3 DNA sequence: TGTGCCACCAGGTCGCGGGGCACCGGGGAGCTGTTTTTT.

The chain employs TRBV2 and TRBJ1-1, with TRBD1 identical over 8 bases. The J segment lost 6 bases and the V segment lost 5 bases, leaving 5 bases of the junction unmatched. Germline CDR1 is SNHLY and CDR2 is FYNNEI. The CDR3 spans 13 residues. The CDR3 nucleotides are TGTGCCAGCAGTTACAGGGGGGTCTCTGAAGCTTTCTTT. Protein product: CASSYRGVSEAFF.

The rearrangement joins TRBV5-1 to TRBJ2-1, with D unresolved. Per the germline V gene, CDR1 is SGHRS and CDR2 is YFSETQ. The CDR3 runs to 12 residues. Trimming pared 3 bases from V and 6 bases from J, leaving 7 bases between. DNA for the CDR3: TGCGCCAGCAGCTGGATGACCAATGAGCAGTTCTTC. The encoded protein is CASSWMTNEQFF.

The chain recombines TRBV14 with TRBJ1-3; D unclear. The CDR3 has 12 amino acids. Germline values: CDR1 SGHDN, CDR2 FVKESK. The V end was cut by 4 bases, the J end by 7 bases, with 8 bases between. The CDR3 nucleotides read TGTGCCAGCAGCCCCGGTTGGAACACCATATATTTT. It specifies CASSPGWNTIYF.

This clone was observed a single time. The chain joins TRBV7-8 to TRBJ2-1, with D possibly called TRBD1 or TRBD2 (5 bases each). Germline CDR1 reads SGHVS; CDR2 reads FQNEAQ. V was pared by 4 bases and J by 9 bases, with 22 bases between. The length of the CDR3 is 16 residues. In nucleotides, the CDR3 is TGTGCCAGCAGCTCACCCGGGACCGGGGTTGGAGGTGAGCAGTTCTTC. This encodes CASSSPGTGVGGEQFF.

The genes are TRBV29-1 and TRBJ1-1; possible D gene TRBD1, 6 bases. The ends were cut back, 4 bases at V and 3 bases at J, with 12 bases in the middle. The CDR3 length is 13 residues. Germline CDR1 is SQVTM and CDR2 is ANQGSEA. The chain's CDR3 is CSVGPGGYTEAFF. CDR3 DNA sequence: TGCAGCGTTGGCCCGGGGGGCTACACTGAAGCTTTCTTT.

This clone appeared once. The V call is TRBV5-1, the J call TRBJ2-1; no clear D. This CDR3 region has 15 residues. Germline CDR1 SGHRS, CDR2 YFSETQ. The V end was cut by 1 base, the J end by 0 bases, with 8 bases between. The CDR3 DNA reads TGCGCCAGCAGCTTGTCGGATAGCTCCTACAATGAGCAGTTCTTC. Amino acid sequence: CASSLSDSSYNEQFF.

The chain is built from TRBV29-1 and TRBJ2-7; D possibly matches TRBD1 or TRBD2 (5 bases each). The CDR3 runs 14 residues. Trimming removed 6 bases at V and 3 bases at J, with 18 bases between. The germline V gene encodes CDR1 SQVTM and CDR2 ANQGSEA. In nucleotides, the CDR3 is TGCAGCGTCGCAGAGGGACCGCTTTACTACGAGCAGTACTTC. Encoded protein: CSVAEGPLYYEQYF.

V is TRBV7-2 and J is TRBJ2-1; D is unclear. Germline V lookup: CDR1 SGHTA, CDR2 FQGNSA. Trimming stripped 5 bases from V and 4 bases from J, with 9 bases between. The CDR3 has 13 residues. CDR3 nucleotides: TGTGCCAGCAGCCTCGGGCCTTACAATGAGCAGTTCTTC. Amino acids: CASSLGPYNEQFF.

The chain carries TRBV30 and TRBJ1-6, with unresolved D. This CDR3 region has 13 residues. Between the trimmed V and J ends, which lost 3 bases and 13 bases, there was a span of 16 bases. Looked up from germline, CDR1 is GTSNPN and CDR2 is SVGIG (reference sequence). In DNA form, the CDR3 reads TGTGCCTGGAGGTCCCCCCCCGCTTTCCCCCTCCACTTT. Amino acid sequence: CAWRSPPAFPLHF.

The chain has TRBV9 and TRBJ2-7, with 8 positions matching TRBD2. The CDR3 runs 13 residues. With 0 bases clipped from V and 6 bases from J, the junction kept 2 bases outside the gene matches. Germline V gene data show CDR1 as SGDLS and CDR2 as YYNGEE. The CDR3 spells CASSVGGTSEQYF. CDR3 nucleotide sequence: TGTGCCAGCAGCGTAGGGGGGACTAGCGAGCAGTACTTC. The whole variable domain, remainder taken from reference TRBV9 and TRBJ2-7, is DSGVTQTPKHLITATGQRVTLRCSPRSGDLSVYWYQQSLDQGLQFLIQYYNGEERAKGNILERFSAQQFPDLHSELNLSSLELGDSALYFCASSVGGTSEQYFGPGTRLTVT.

The chain employs TRBV3-1 (or the pseudogene TRBV3-2) and TRBJ2-7; D is undetermined. Germline V CDR1 and CDR2: LGHDT, YNNKEL (reference sequence). V was clipped by 2 bases and J by 3 bases, with 17 bases between them. The CDR3 spans 16 residues. CDR3 sequence reads: CASSQSFPQPYYEQYF. The CDR3 region has the DNA TGTGCCAGCAGCCAAAGTTTTCCCCAACCTTACTACGAGCAGTACTTC.

V and J are TRBV4-1 and TRBJ1-6, with D uncertain. Trimming left V 0 bases short and J 9 bases short, with 15 bases between. This CDR3 is built from 16 residues. Germline CDR1 reads MGHRA; CDR2 reads YSYEKL. The CDR3 DNA is TGCGCCAGCAGCCAAGATCCGAGGAGTCTGGGTTCACCCCTCCACTTT. It specifies CASSQDPRSLGSPLHF.

The chain is built from TRBV6-1 and TRBJ1-6; the D gene is possibly TRBD1 (5 bases). V was clipped by 0 bases and J by 11 bases, with 5 bases between them. From germline, CDR1 is MNHNS and CDR2 SASEGT. The CDR3 extends over 12 amino acids. Here the CDR3 DNA reads TGTGCCAGCAGTGAAGCGGGACCACCCCTCCACTTT. Amino acids: CASSEAGPPLHF.

This chain uses TRBV7-2 with TRBJ2-7; D is possibly TRBD2 (6 bases). V lost 1 base and J 7 bases, leaving 14 bases between the germline ends. This CDR3 contains 14 residues. Looked up from germline, CDR1 is SGHTA and CDR2 is FQGNSA. Here the CDR3 reads CASSLGPGVGEQYF. In DNA form, the CDR3 reads TGTGCCAGCAGCTTAGGACCGGGGGTGGGTGAGCAGTACTTC.

The genes are TRBV21-1 and TRBJ1-4; the D call TRBD1 from the table was never checked on the DNA. TRBV21-1 represents a pseudogene. CDR3 length equals 15 residues. For the CDR3, the DNA is TGTGCCAGCAGCAAACCGAGGGGGCGCGTCGAAAAACTGTTTTTT. Translating gives CASSKPRGRVEKLFF.

The J gene is TRBJ1-2, the V gene TRBV4-2; D not certain. Germline V lookup: CDR1 LGHNA, CDR2 YNFKEQ. The CDR3 consists of 13 residues. The germline V and J ends were trimmed by 1 base and 7 bases, with 10 bases remaining between them. CDR3 coding DNA: TGTGCCAGCAGCCAAGGGAGGGAAAGTGGCTACACCTTC. Amino acids: CASSQGRESGYTF.

V is TRBV7-9 and J is TRBJ1-2, with D perhaps matching TRBD1 (5 bases). The germline V gene has CDR1 SEHNR and CDR2 FQNEAQ (reference sequence). The V end lost 5 bases, the J end lost 8 bases, and 18 bases lay between the germline ends. The CDR3 has 14 residues. This CDR3 is CASSLGTVGEGYTF. The CDR3 nucleotides are TGTGCCAGCAGCCTAGGAACAGTGGGGGAAGGCTACACCTTC.

This clone occurred once. V gene TRBV6-5 combines with J gene TRBJ1-6; D is uncertain. CDR3 length: 15 residues. V shed 7 bases and J shed 6 bases, with 16 bases lying between them. In germline, CDR1 is MNHEY, CDR2 SVGAGI. Here the CDR3 reads CASTLGGQRNSPLHF. CDR3 bases: TGTGCCAGCACCCTCGGTGGGCAGCGTAATTCACCCCTCCACTTT.

The chain recombines TRBV6-5 with TRBJ1-4, with D perhaps matching TRBD1 (6 bases). Trimming left V 0 bases short and J 9 bases short, with 11 bases between. CDR1 and CDR2 from the germline V gene are MNHEY and SVGAGI. The CDR3 runs to 14 residues. In nucleotides, the CDR3 is TGTGCCAGCAGTTACTCGTACAGGGCCAAAAAACTGTTTTTT. Amino acids: CASSYSYRAKKLFF.

The gene calls are TRBV27 and TRBJ2-7, with 7 bases that match TRBD2. The CDR3 is 14 residues long. Germline V gene data show CDR1 as MNHEY and CDR2 as SMNVEV (reference sequence). V was pared by 5 bases and J by 2 bases, with 6 bases of the junction left unmatched. The CDR3 loop reads CASSPRGGPYEQYV. CDR3 coding DNA: TGTGCCAGCAGTCCCCGGGGAGGGCCCTACGAGCAGTACGTC.

This chain links TRBV9 with TRBJ2-3, with TRBD1 identical over 7 bases. Germline CDR1 SGDLS, CDR2 YYNGEE. V lost 4 bases, J lost 4 bases, and 6 bases stayed unmatched. CDR3 length equals 14 residues. CDR3 region: CASSPRQGPDTQYF. In DNA form, the CDR3 reads TGTGCCAGCAGCCCTCGACAGGGCCCAGATACGCAGTATTTT.

V gene TRBV30 combines with J gene TRBJ2-7; possibly TRBD1 for D (6 bases). The CDR3 runs to 13 residues. V was cut by 4 bases and J by 2 bases, with 12 bases left in between. Germline-derived CDR1 and CDR2 are GTSNPN and SVGIG (reference sequence). The CDR3 nucleotides read TGTGCCTGGAATTTTGGACAGACCTACGAGCAGTACTTC. Protein product: CAWNFGQTYEQYF.

The chain carries TRBV5-4 and TRBJ1-4; 9 bases agree with TRBD1. J gave up 8 bases and V 4 bases, and 6 bases lay outside the gene matches. This CDR3 spans 14 amino acids. In germline, CDR1 is SGHNT, CDR2 YYREEE (reference sequence). CDR3 coding DNA: TGTGCCAGCAGCACAGGGGGCGAATGGGAAAAACTGTTTTTT. Translated: CASSTGGEWEKLFF.

The chain recombines TRBV28 with TRBJ1-1; D possibly corresponds to TRBD1 (6 bases). The CDR3 is made up of 15 amino acids. Germline V lookup: CDR1 MDHEN, CDR2 SYDVKM. Trimming took 6 bases from V and 4 from J, leaving 18 bases between them. CDR3 region: CASRANTGLITEAFF. DNA for the CDR3: TGTGCCAGCAGGGCTAACACAGGGTTAATCACTGAAGCTTTCTTT. Complete variable domain (other parts from reference TRBV28 and TRBJ1-1): DVKVTQSSRYLVKRTGEKVFLECVQDMDHENMFWYRQDPGLGLRLIYFSYDVKMKEKGDIPEGYSVSREKKERFSLILESASTNQTSMYLCASRANTGLITEAFFGQGTRLTVV.

The chain carries TRBV5-1 and TRBJ2-5, with unresolved D. Per the germline V gene, CDR1 is SGHRS and CDR2 is YFSETQ. V was trimmed by 1 base and J by 4 bases, leaving 11 bases between them. CDR3 length equals 14 residues. This CDR3 reads CASSLTEVGETQYF. DNA of the CDR3: TGCGCCAGCAGCTTGACGGAAGTGGGAGAGACCCAGTACTTC.

The J gene is TRBJ1-4, the V gene TRBV6-5; D is possibly TRBD1 (5 bases). Looked up from germline, CDR1 is MNHEY and CDR2 is SVGAGI. This CDR3 is 11 amino acids long. Trimming stripped 10 bases from V and 5 bases from J, with 8 bases between. In DNA, the CDR3 is TGTGCCACTTCAGGGAATGAAAAACTGTTTTTT. It is translated as CATSGNEKLFF.

This sequence joins TRBV7-8 and TRBJ2-7, with D possibly being TRBD1 (6 bases). CDR1 is SGHVS, CDR2 FQNEAQ, per germline. V was clipped by 5 bases and J by 1 base, with 12 bases between them. The CDR3 has 14 residues. CDR3 in amino acids: CASSSRGPSYEQYF. CDR3 in DNA: TGTGCCAGCAGCAGCAGGGGACCTTCCTACGAGCAGTACTTC.